The 27 T cell receptor beta chains below all came from one sample that was sequenced in a study of glioma-infiltrating T cells. The iRepertoire nested amplicon-rescue multiplex PCR amplified TCR alpha and beta CDR3s from RNA. Via MiXCR, TCRdb re-called the multiplex PCR reads, giving one row per CDR3 protein. The sample shows about 110,000 distinct CDR3 sequences, about 25% of them seen only once. The sequencing sample was made of glioma tissue, nonneoplastic brain tissue, or PBMCs (not recorded which). These receptors were taken from a human donor with low-grade glioma or glioblastoma, undergoing nonglioma brain surgery, or in good health (not recorded which).

As for this clonotype: Since the CDR3 does not end with the conserved phenylalanine or tryptophan, this likely comes from a read error. This chain joins TRBV29-1 and TRBJ2-5; 11 bases match TRBD1. Germline lookup yields CDR1 SQVTM and CDR2 ANQGSEA. This CDR3 contains 13 residues. Trimming took 8 bases from V and 9 from J; bases not matched to a gene: 11. This CDR3 reads CSTRTGGGGAQYL. As DNA, the CDR3 is TGCAGCACCCGGACAGGGGGCGGGGGGGCCCAGTACCTC.

This clonotype appeared many times. The V and J genes are TRBV4-3 and TRBJ2-7, with D possibly TRBD2 on 5 matching bases. The V and J ends lost 5 bases and 4 bases respectively, with 18 bases between them. Germline-derived CDR1 and CDR2 are LGHNA and YSLEER. This CDR3 has 15 residues. CDR3 amino acids: CASSASLGGWYEQYF. The CDR3 coding sequence is TGCGCCAGCAGCGCTTCATTAGGAGGTTGGTACGAGCAGTACTTC.

This clonotype was observed many times. The rearrangement joins TRBV29-1 to TRBJ2-3, with TRBD1 identical over 7 bases. Trimming at V came to 7 bases and at J to 2 bases, leaving 3 bases not matched to a gene. The V gene's germline CDR1 is SQVTM and CDR2 ANQGSEA. The CDR3 loop spans 12 amino acids. The CDR3 sequence is CSGQGSTDTQYF. As DNA, the CDR3 is TGCAGCGGACAGGGTTCCACAGATACGCAGTATTTT.

A remark on this clonotype: A read error may be the cause here, since a much bigger clone is one base away. V gene TRBV4-3 combines with J gene TRBJ2-7; 7 bases map to TRBD2. V lost 2 bases and J lost 4; bases outside the gene matches: 5. Germline assignment: CDR1 LGHNA and CDR2 YSLEER. The CDR3 runs to 14 residues. CDR3: CASSQLGGVYEQYF. The CDR3 nucleotides are TGCGCCAGCAGCCAACTGGGGGGGGTATACGAGCAGTACTTC.

This clonotype appeared many times. The chain joins TRBV3-1 to TRBJ1-1, with TRBD1 as a possible D gene (5 bases). Between the trimmed V and J ends, which lost 4 bases and 4 bases, there was a span of 10 bases. Germline lookup yields CDR1 LGHDT and CDR2 YNNKEL (reference sequence). The CDR3 sequence is 13 residues long. The CDR3 DNA sequence: TGTGCCAGCAGCCGAAGCGGGGCCACTGAAGCTTTCTTT. It specifies CASSRSGATEAFF.

The V call is TRBV19, the J call TRBJ2-7; D remains unclear. V shed 2 bases and J shed 4 bases, with 9 bases lying between them. The CDR3 consists of 13 residues. From germline, CDR1 is LNHDA and CDR2 SQIVND (reference sequence). CDR3 in amino acids: CASSIFASYEQYF. DNA of the CDR3: TGTGCCAGTAGTATATTTGCCTCTTACGAGCAGTACTTC.

Many counts were recorded for this clonotype. The chain joins TRBV20-1 to TRBJ2-2; the match to TRBD1 covers 9 bases. The CDR3 has 16 residues. The germline CDR1 and CDR2 sequences are DFQATT and SNEGSKA (reference sequence). V dropped 2 bases and J dropped 5; count of bases not matched to a gene: 9. CDR3 loop: CSARPRDRVITGELFF. The DNA for the CDR3 is TGCAGTGCTAGACCCCGGGACAGGGTCATAACCGGGGAGCTGTTTTTT.

This clonotype was seen repeatedly, ten times or more. The chain carries TRBV28 and TRBJ1-1; D is uncertain. The CDR3 runs 15 residues. The V gene's germline CDR1 is MDHEN and CDR2 SYDVKM. V was clipped by 2 bases and J by 0 bases, with 10 bases between them. The CDR3 spells CASSLKQILNTEAFF. The CDR3 region has the DNA TGTGCCAGCAGTTTAAAGCAGATTCTGAACACTGAAGCTTTCTTT. The whole variable domain, filled in from reference TRBV28 and TRBJ1-1, reads DVKVTQSSRYLVKRTGEKVFLECVQDMDHENMFWYRQDPGLGLRLIYFSYDVKMKEKGDIPEGYSVSREKKERFSLILESASTNQTSMYLCASSLKQILNTEAFFGQGTRLTVV.

Note on this clonotype: Relative to the germline gene, one junction end is altered; a read error may explain this. V usage is TRBV27 and J usage is TRBJ2-1; maybe TRBD2 (5 bases). The CDR3 has 13 amino acids. Looked up from germline, CDR1 is MNHEY and CDR2 is SMNVEV (reference sequence). CDR3 amino acids: CASSIVANNEHFF. In nucleotides, the CDR3 is TGTGCCAGCAGTATAGTAGCGAACAATGAGCATTTCTTC.

This clonotype was recorded many times. The chain combines TRBV7-2 with TRBJ1-2; a weak D match, TRBD1 (5 bases). The CDR3 extends over 15 amino acids. From germline, CDR1 is SGHTA and CDR2 FQGNSA. V shed 5 bases and J shed 0 bases, with 13 bases lying between them. DNA of the CDR3: TGTGCCAGCAGCGGACGACAGACGTCTAACTATGGCTACACCTTC. Translated, it gives CASSGRQTSNYGYTF. Supplemented by reference TRBV7-2 and TRBJ1-2, the full variable domain reads GAGVSQSPSNKVTEKGKDVELRCDPISGHTALYWYRQSLGQGLEFLIYFQGNSAPDKSGLPSDRFSAERTGGSVSTLTIQRTQQEDSAVYLCASSGRQTSNYGYTFGSGTRLTVV.

This clonotype was counted between two and nine times. CDR3 region: CASSYERYTEAFF. CDR3 in DNA: TGTGCCAGCAGTTACGAGAGATACACTGAAGCTTTCTTT. The J gene is TRBJ1-1, the V gene TRBV6-6; D gene unclear. Germline V gives CDR1 MNHNY, CDR2 SVGAGI (reference sequence). V lost 2 bases and J lost 3, with 7 bases in between. The CDR3 is 13 amino acids.

This clonotype showed up many times. The rearrangement uses TRBV7-2 and TRBJ1-1; D is possibly TRBD1 (6 bases). CDR1 is SGHTA, CDR2 FQGNSA, per germline. The CDR3 is made up of 15 amino acids. Trimming took off 6 bases at V and 1 base at J, with 15 bases between the two ends. The CDR3 DNA reads as TGTGCCAGCAGGACGGGACAAAGTTCGAACACTGAAGCTTTCTTT. Residues: CASRTGQSSNTEAFF.

At least ten counts were recorded for this clonotype. The chain is built from TRBV6-2 or TRBV6-3 and TRBJ2-4, with 8 positions matching TRBD1. Unmatched junction bases numbered 10, after V lost 6 bases and J lost 9 bases. Germline V gene lookup returns CDR1 MNHEY and CDR2 SVGEGT. The CDR3 sequence is 14 residues long. CDR3 in DNA: TGTGCCAGCAGACTCATGACAGGGGCGGTCATTCAGTACTTC. Its translation is CASRLMTGAVIQYF.

This clonotype was seen only a few times. V and J are TRBV4-3 and TRBJ1-3; no definite D call. CDR1 and CDR2 (germline): LGHNA, YSLEER. The V gene lost 0 bases and the J gene lost 1 base, with 7 bases spanning the gap. This CDR3 region has 15 residues. The CDR3 sequence: CASSQDGLSGNTIYF. CDR3 DNA: TGCGCCAGCAGCCAAGACGGACTGTCTGGAAACACCATATATTTT.

This clonotype was seen at least ten times. V and J are TRBV27 and TRBJ2-1; D is possibly TRBD1 (5 bases). Germline CDR1 reads MNHEY; CDR2 reads SMNVEV (reference sequence). The CDR3 sequence is 12 residues long. Trimming left V 7 bases short and J 14 bases short, with 18 bases between. The CDR3, as DNA: TGTGCCAGCATGACAGTTAACACCCCAGAGTTCTTC. Translated, it gives CASMTVNTPEFF.

This chain uses TRBV27 with TRBJ2-5, with 10 bases fitting TRBD2. This CDR3 is 15 amino acids long. V was clipped by 5 bases and J by 5 bases; unmatched bases: 8. The germline V gene encodes CDR1 MNHEY and CDR2 SMNVEV (reference sequence). DNA of the CDR3: TGTGCCAGCAGTCTTCTCCTAGCGGGAGCGGAGACCCAGTACTTC. Its translation is CASSLLLAGAETQYF.

This chain joins TRBV4-1 and TRBJ2-1; D may correspond to TRBD1 or TRBD2 (5 bases each). CDR3 length equals 14 residues. V lost 0 bases, J lost 6 bases, and 9 bases lay in between. CDR1 and CDR2 from the germline V gene are MGHRA and YSYEKL. The CDR3 spells CASSQEGTTNEQFF. CDR3 in DNA: TGCGCCAGCAGCCAAGAAGGGACGACCAATGAGCAGTTCTTC.

This chain uses TRBV5-4 with TRBJ2-5; D is undetermined. CDR1 is SGHNT and CDR2 is YYREEE in the germline V gene (reference sequence). CDR3 size: 11 residues. V lost 6 bases and J 3 bases, leaving 6 bases between the germline ends. The CDR3 coding sequence is TGTGCCAGCACCGACAAAGAGACCCAGTACTTC. It yields the protein CASTDKETQYF.

This clonotype was counted ten times or more. V usage is TRBV10-3 and J usage is TRBJ1-5; a possible D gene is TRBD1 (5 bases). Trimming removed 0 bases from V and 3 bases from J, with 9 bases in between. This CDR3 has 15 residues. Germline V gene data show CDR1 as ENHRY and CDR2 as SYGVKD. CDR3 DNA sequence: TGTGCCATCAGTGAGTCGGGACGGAACAATCAGCCCCAGCATTTT. This translates into CAISESGRNNQPQHF.

The table lists this clonotype with many counts. The chain recombines TRBV2 with TRBJ1-5; TRBD1 matches at 8 bases. The CDR3 contains 14 residues. Trimming cost V 5 bases and J 2 bases; bases outside gene matches: 2. Germline V gene lookup returns CDR1 SNHLY and CDR2 FYNNEI. The chain's CDR3 is CASSRTGRNQPQHF. The DNA of the CDR3 is TGTGCCAGCAGTAGGACAGGGCGCAATCAGCCCCAGCATTTT.

In its sample, this clonotype was seen many times. This chain joins TRBV20-1 and TRBJ2-5; perhaps D is TRBD1 or TRBD2 (5 bases each). Trimming cost V 3 bases and J 5 bases, with 7 bases left between them. CDR3 length: 11 residues. Per germline, CDR1 DFQATT and CDR2 SNEGSKA (reference sequence). The CDR3 spells CSARWGETQYF. For the CDR3, the DNA is TGCAGTGCTAGGTGGGGGGAGACCCAGTACTTC.

For the CDR3, the DNA is TGTGCCAGCTCACCACCCTTAGGGGGGGTGAACACTGAAGCTTTCTTT. Amino acids: CASSPPLGGVNTEAFF. This chain joins TRBV18 and TRBJ1-1; the D gene is possibly TRBD1 (6 bases). The V and J ends lost 0 bases and 0 bases respectively, with 11 bases between them. Per the germline V gene, CDR1 is KGHSH and CDR2 is LQKENI. This CDR3 contains 16 residues.

As regards this clonotype: A much larger clone lies a single base off, so this may be a read error. V is TRBV28 and J is TRBJ2-5; no definite D call. The CDR3 length is 14 residues. The V gene's germline CDR1 is MDHEN and CDR2 SYDVKM. The CDR3 sequence: CANSLFGPERTQYF. CDR3 sequence (DNA): TGTGCCAACAGTTTATTTGGCCCTGAAAGGACCCAGTACTTC.

This clonotype was seen many times. The chain recombines TRBV6-1 with TRBJ2-4; the match to TRBD1 covers 9 bases. This CDR3 is built from 13 residues. Germline trimming cut 6 bases from V and 7 bases from J; bases unmatched to any gene: 4. Germline CDR1 reads MNHNS; CDR2 reads SASEGT. The CDR3 sequence is CASSRQGDNIQYF. For the CDR3, the DNA is TGTGCCAGCAGCAGACAGGGGGATAACATTCAGTACTTC.

This clonotype was detected ten times or more. The chain links TRBV5-4 to TRBJ2-1; maybe TRBD1 (6 bases). V was cut by 4 bases and J by 13 bases, with 12 bases left in between. CDR1 and CDR2 from the germline V gene are SGHNT and YYREEE (reference sequence). CDR3 size: 11 residues. CDR3 amino acids: CASSGQGQQFF. The CDR3 DNA reads TGTGCCAGCAGCGGGCAGGGGCAACAGTTCTTC.

This clonotype was found many times. The chain links TRBV2 to TRBJ1-5; D uncertain. Per germline, CDR1 SNHLY and CDR2 FYNNEI. CDR3 length: 11 residues. Trimming stripped 5 bases from V and 7 bases from J, with 6 bases between. The chain's CDR3 is CASSFGQPQHF. The CDR3 region has the DNA TGTGCCAGCAGTTTTGGGCAGCCCCAGCATTTT.

In regard to this clonotype: A much larger clone lies one base from this, so it may be a read error. The rearrangement links TRBV19 to TRBJ1-1; possibly TRBD1 for D (5 bases). The CDR3 covers 16 residues. Germline V gives CDR1 LNHDA, CDR2 SQIVND (reference sequence). V was cut by 0 bases and J by 5 bases, with 16 bases left in between. The CDR3 spells CASSIDPLTVETEAFF. CDR3 in DNA: TGTGCCAGTAGTATAGATCCGCTGACAGTGGAGACTGAAGCTTTCTTT. Full variable domain (remainder filled in from reference TRBV19 and TRBJ1-1): DGGITQSPKYLFRKEGQNVTLSCEQNLNHDAMYWYRQDPGQGLRLIYYSQIVNDFQKGDIAEGYSVSREKKESFPLTVTSAQKNPTAFYLCASSIDPLTVETEAFFGQGTRLTVV.